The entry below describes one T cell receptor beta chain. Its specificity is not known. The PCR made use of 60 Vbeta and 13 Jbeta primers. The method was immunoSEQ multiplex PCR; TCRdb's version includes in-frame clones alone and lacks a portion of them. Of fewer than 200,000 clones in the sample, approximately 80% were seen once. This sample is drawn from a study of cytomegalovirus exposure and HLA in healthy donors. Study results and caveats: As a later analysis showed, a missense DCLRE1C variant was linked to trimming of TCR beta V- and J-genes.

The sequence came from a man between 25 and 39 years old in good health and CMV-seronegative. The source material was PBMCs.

As DNA, the CDR3 is TGTGCCAGCATTAACAGGGGAAACTATGGCTACACCTTC. Its translation: CASINRGNYGYTF. The chain employs TRBV6-1 and TRBJ1-2, with 7 bases lining up with TRBD1. V lost 7 bases and J lost 2; bases outside the gene matches: 4. This CDR3 spans 13 amino acids. Germline CDR1 is MNHNS and CDR2 is SASEGT.